The sequence of this TCR beta chain was determined in a study of tumor and adjacent non-tumor tissue in lung cancer. About the research overall: The patients, around 9 men and 5 women, were about 31 to 85 with stage I to III disease.

The CDR3 runs to 14 residues. Germline V gives CDR1 SGHNT, CDR2 YENEEA. No cell sorting was done before RNA was extracted from the tissue. More than 3 cm separated this lung sample from the edge of the tumor. Newly diagnosed lung cancer patients had thoracic surgery in China, August–late 2014, without prior chemotherapy. For this clonotype: Its antigen is undetermined. Sequence at one end of the junction differs from germline and may be a read error.

Three rounds of nested PCR, following a modified ARM-PCR protocol, produced the TCRbeta library. TCRdb recomputed calls from the multiplex PCR reads with MiXCR, one row per CDR3 protein. The sample includes over 100,000 distinct CDR3 sequences, about 61% of them seen just once. Study results and caveats: Significantly higher TCR diversity was found in tumor than normal lung. Top 100 clones took a larger repertoire share in normal lung.

The clonotype comes from a man between 60 and 75 years old with non-small cell lung cancer. V gene TRBV11-3 combines with J gene TRBJ2-2, with D tentatively TRBD1 or TRBD2 (5 bases each). The sequenced material came from distant non-tumor lung tissue. The chain's CDR3 is CASGPEGLTGELFF. The CDR3 coding sequence is TGTGCCAGCGGCCCCGAGGGGCTCACCGGGGAGTTGTTTTTT. The whole variable domain, filled in from reference TRBV11-3 and TRBJ2-2, reads EAGVVQSPRYKIIEKKQPVAFWCNPISGHNTLYWYLQNLGQGPELLIRYENEEAVDDSQLPKDRFSAERLKGVDSTLKIQPAELGDSAVYLCASGPEGLTGELFFGEGSRLTVL.